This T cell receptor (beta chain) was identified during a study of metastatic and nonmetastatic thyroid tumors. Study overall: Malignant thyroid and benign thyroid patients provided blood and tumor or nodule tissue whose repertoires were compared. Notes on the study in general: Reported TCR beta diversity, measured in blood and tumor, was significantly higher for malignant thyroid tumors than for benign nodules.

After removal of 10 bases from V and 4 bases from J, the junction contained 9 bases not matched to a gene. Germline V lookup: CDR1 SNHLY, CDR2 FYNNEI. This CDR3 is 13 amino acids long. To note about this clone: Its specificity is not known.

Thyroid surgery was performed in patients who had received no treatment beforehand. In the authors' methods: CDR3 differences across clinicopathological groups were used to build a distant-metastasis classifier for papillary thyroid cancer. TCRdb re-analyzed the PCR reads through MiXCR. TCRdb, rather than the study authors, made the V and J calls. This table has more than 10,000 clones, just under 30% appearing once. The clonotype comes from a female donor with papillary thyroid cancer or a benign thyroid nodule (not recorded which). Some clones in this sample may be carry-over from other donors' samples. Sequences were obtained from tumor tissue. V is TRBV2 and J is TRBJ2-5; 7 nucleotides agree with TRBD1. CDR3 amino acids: CATQGTDLETQYF. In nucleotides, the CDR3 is TGTGCCACCCAGGGGACAGACCTAGAGACCCAGTACTTC.